This T cell receptor beta chain stems from a study of blood T cells in healthy people across ages (dated by TCRdb to the mid-2010s). Study-wide context: In model experiments, template switching captured about one uniquely barcoded TCR beta cDNA molecule for every two T cells. Using deep sequencing normalized with unique cDNA molecular identifiers, the study measured how TCR beta repertoire diversity changes with age. Donors were grouped into four age groups: young (average roughly 16 years), middle-aged (over 35), aged (roughly 67) and long-lived (about 82). To avoid experimental bias, donors of different ages were randomly spread across the sequencing lanes. The study analyzed two additional independent replicas of 1 million unique cDNA reads from the same blood draw for two donors, one aged 18 to 29 and one aged 80 or older.

This clonotype occurred once. Its antigen remains undetermined. No much larger clone is present one base from it, and per-base qualities are unavailable. Libraries were made using 5' RACE. The reads were generated on an Illumina HiSeq 2500. A second PCR of about 6 to 11 cycles was run with a J-beta primer mix and a sample-barcoded 5' primer. A unique molecular identifier was introduced onto each TCR beta cDNA molecule by a template-switch 5' adaptor carrying 12 random nucleotides. At least 3 million CDR3-containing paired-end reads were obtained from each sample. First-strand cDNA synthesis was performed from all RNA using the Mint cDNA synthesis kit, with priming by a TRBC-specific oligonucleotide. After uracil-DNA glycosylase treatment, a first 18-cycle PCR used universal primers M1SS and BC2_uni_R on all cDNA. Per the authors' processing: Each sample was normalized by randomly selecting 1 million high-quality reads, each carrying a distinct molecular identifier. Instead of being binned into consensus sequences, reads that shared molecular identifiers were thrown out. CDR3 identification, clonotype clustering and error correction used MiTCR with a Q25 quality threshold and the strictest error-elimination algorithm. A nonparametric unseen species model with Euler transformation was used to estimate lower-bound total TCR beta diversity. TCRdb trimmed the raw reads at Q25, called clones with MiXCR and kept productive beta chains. Here each entry gathers all rows of one CDR3 protein and keeps the most common genes and DNA. The V and J calls and clone size are TCRdb's, not the authors'. The sample includes about 1.4 million distinct CDR3 sequences, with 59% observed a single time. The ten largest clones take up over 5% of the sample.

V was cut back by 4 bases and J by 4 bases, leaving a gap of 17 bases between them. CDR1 and CDR2, looked up from the germline V gene, are SGHAT and FQNNGV. Including the terminal cysteine and phenylalanine, the CDR3 comprises 16 residues. Here the CDR3 DNA is all that survives: 48 bases in frame from base 1. The donors were roughly 39 Caucasian individuals from Russia, aged roughly 6 to 95 years, who were systemically healthy. Around 9.8 milliliters of peripheral blood were collected from each donor into EDTA-treated Vacutainer tubes. Ficoll-Paque density-gradient centrifugation was used to isolate PBMCs, with at least 6.5 million per sample. Total RNA, at least 5 micrograms per sample, was extracted from PBMCs with Trizol reagent. For every donor, flow cytometry on a PBMC aliquot measured the percentage of naive CD45RAhigh/CD27high T cells. The paper as a whole reports these results and caveats: Because the CMV infection status of the donors was unknown, age-related changes in expanded clonotypes may potentially have been confounded. Estimates of total diversity based on one million sequenced T cells were regarded as lower bounds and as underestimates. Conclusive comparison of naive and antigen-experienced compartments was prevented by the profiling of bulk unsorted PBMCs. Observed TCR beta diversity per million T cells fell roughly linearly with age, and a significant reduction was already apparent by age around 40. The long-lived group showed more naive CD4+ T cells, fewer expanded clones and increased TCR diversity than the aged group, suggesting age selection. A strong correlation was found between observed TCR beta diversity and the percentage of naive T cells measured by flow cytometry.

The sample was blood. Recombination joined TRBV11-2 with TRBJ2-1, and possibly TRBD2, on 5 matching bases. The source of this sequence is a man aged 18 to 29 in good health. This receptor has the CDR3 CASSSYIERSYNEQFF. The DNA reads as follows: TGTGCCAGCAGCTCTTATATCGAGCGGTCGTACAATGAGCAGTTCTTC. Where the CDR3 stops, the reference TRBV11-2 and TRBJ2-1 genes take over; the full variable domain is EAGVAQSPRYKIIEKRQSVAFWCNPISGHATLYWYQQILGQGPKLLIQFQNNGVVDDSQLPKDRFSAERLKGVDSTLKIQPAKLEDSAVYLCASSSYIERSYNEQFFGPGTRLTVL.